These 20 T cell receptor beta chains came from one sample sequenced in a study of Tregs in tolerant kidney transplant recipients. Data came from immunoSEQ multiplex PCR; TCRdb stores just in-frame clones and leaves some out. This repertoire includes about 30,000 clones. This specimen was CD8+ T cells from blood, taken before the transplant. The source of these receptors is a human donor who received a combined kidney and bone marrow transplant.

Turning to this clone: Read sequence stops 3 residues before the CDR3 end, and the germline J gene provides the missing end. The J gene is TRBJ2-7, the V gene TRBV2; 10 bases align to TRBD1. The V gene end was trimmed by 6 bases and the J gene end by 3 bases; junction bases not matched to a gene: 8. There are 15 residues in the CDR3. Germline V gives CDR1 SNHLY, CDR2 FYNNEI. CDR3 loop: CASRLLGQGNYEQYF. The CDR3 bases that were read are TGTGCCAGCAGGCTTCTGGGACAGGGGAACTACGAG.

As concerns this clone: The read comes to an end 3 residues before the CDR3 does, leaving the germline J gene to fill in the end. The rearrangement uses TRBV19 and TRBJ2-7, with 9 bases fitting TRBD1. J was trimmed by 0 bases and V by 3 bases; bases with no gene match: 3. Germline loops: CDR1 LNHDA, CDR2 SQIVND (reference sequence). The CDR3 has 15 amino acids. Incomplete CDR3 DNA: TGTGCCAGTAGTATGGGGACAGGGTCCTCCTACGAG. Translation gives CASSMGTGSSYE. The complete CDR3 reads CASSMGTGSSYEQYF.

This chain's CDR3 is CSASTSGNPDTQYF. The sequenced part of the CDR3 DNA is TGCAGTGCTAGTACTAGCGGGAATCCAGATACG. This rearrangement joins TRBV20-1 to TRBJ2-3; 10 bases fit TRBD2. Read data end 3 residues before the CDR3 end; the end is taken from the germline J gene. V lost 3 bases and J lost 4; bases outside the gene matches: 4. The CDR3 sequence is 14 residues long. The germline CDR1 and CDR2 sequences are DFQATT and SNEGSKA (reference sequence).

As for this clone: The read comes to an end 3 residues before the CDR3 does, leaving the germline J gene to fill in the end. This sequence joins TRBV19 and TRBJ2-6; no clear D gene. V gave up 9 bases and J gave up 1 base, with 19 bases separating them. Per germline, CDR1 LNHDA and CDR2 SQIVND (reference sequence). The CDR3 extends over 17 amino acids. Incomplete CDR3 DNA: TGTGCCAGCACCTCATTGCGGCCTGAGTCTGGGGCCAACGTC. This gives the protein CASTSLRPESGANV. The full-length CDR3 reads as CASTSLRPESGANVLTF.

On this clone itself: The read gets to within 3 residues of the CDR3 end, and the germline J gene fills in the rest. The rearrangement uses TRBV7-9 and TRBJ2-7; 9 positions agree with TRBD1. CDR3 length: 15 amino acids. Losses at the gene ends were 4 bases for V and 3 bases for J; bases not matched to a gene: 7. Germline CDR1 is SEHNR and CDR2 is FQNEAQ (reference sequence). CDR3 DNA, as far as it was read: TGTGCCAGCAGCTCACCCGGGACAGGGTTCTACGAG. Its protein product is CASSSPGTGFYE. The CDR3 as a whole reads CASSSPGTGFYEQYF.

CDR3 DNA (partial): TGCGCCAGCAGCTTGGAGGTCTCCCCCGGGGAG. Its protein is CASSLEVSPGE. The complete CDR3 sequence is CASSLEVSPGELFF. The V and J genes are TRBV5-1 and TRBJ2-2; D not resolved. With the read ending 3 residues before the CDR3 end, the germline J gene is used to fill in that end. This CDR3 has 14 amino acids. Germline V gives CDR1 SGHRS, CDR2 YFSETQ. V was cut by 0 bases and J by 6 bases, with 9 bases left in between.

This CDR3 reads CASSEAVSKVSNEQFF. The part of the CDR3 DNA that was read is TGTGCCAGCAGTGAAGCGGTCAGTAAGGTTTCCAATGAG. The chain links TRBV6-1 to TRBJ2-1; D unclear. Read sequence stops 3 residues before the CDR3 end, and the germline J gene provides the missing end. V was trimmed by 0 bases and J by 6 bases, leaving 15 bases between them. Germline V gene data show CDR1 as MNHNS and CDR2 as SASEGT. This CDR3 is 16 amino acids long.

Worth noting for this clone: The sequence runs out 3 residues before the end of the CDR3; the remainder is reconstructed from the germline J gene. The chain employs TRBV4-1 and TRBJ1-5, with 7 bases fitting TRBD1. This CDR3 is 18 amino acids long. Per the germline V gene, CDR1 is MGHRA and CDR2 is YSYEKL. Losses at the gene ends were 0 bases for V and 1 base for J; bases not matched to a gene: 9. Incomplete CDR3 DNA: TGCGCCAGCAGCCAAGATTACCTCCCGGACAGGAGCAATCAGCCC. Amino acid sequence: CASSQDYLPDRSNQP. The whole CDR3 region reads CASSQDYLPDRSNQPQHF.

Judged by frequency, this clone is medium-sized. The CDR3 end lies 3 residues beyond the end of the read and is filled in from the germline J gene. The chain joins TRBV2 to TRBJ1-2; the match to TRBD1 covers 7 bases. With 5 bases clipped from V and 5 bases from J, the junction kept 11 bases outside the gene matches. Germline V CDR1 and CDR2: SNHLY, FYNNEI. The CDR3 has 15 residues. Partial CDR3 DNA: TGTGCCAGCAGTCCCCCTGAGGACAGGACTTATGGC. It codes for CASSPPEDRTYG. In full, the CDR3 is CASSPPEDRTYGYTF.

For this clone: The read finishes 3 residues shy of the CDR3 end, and the germline J gene is used to complete it. V usage is TRBV7-6 and J usage is TRBJ2-7, with 8 nucleotides matching TRBD2. Trimming cost V 2 bases and J 0 bases; bases outside gene matches: 6. Looked up from germline, CDR1 is SGHVS and CDR2 is FNYEAQ. CDR3 size: 16 residues. The CDR3 protein is CASSLLLAESSYEQYF. The CDR3 bases that were read are TGTGCCAGCAGCTTATTACTAGCGGAGAGCTCCTACGAG. Variable domain in full (rest from reference TRBV7-6 and TRBJ2-7): GAGVSQSPRYKVTKRGQDVALRCDPISGHVSLYWYRQALGQGPEFLTYFNYEAQQDKSGLPNDRFSAERPEGSISTLTIQRTEQRDSAMYRCASSLLLAESSYEQYFGPGTRLTVT.

A note on this clone: The read stops 3 residues short of the end of the CDR3; the missing end is completed from the germline J gene. The V call is TRBV6-1, the J call TRBJ1-1; D may be TRBD1 (5 bases). Germline V lookup: CDR1 MNHNS, CDR2 SASEGT. The CDR3 loop spans 11 amino acids. CDR3 sequence: CASSEPGPAFF. The CDR3 bases that were read are TGTGCCAGCAGTGAACCAGGGCCA.

Of note for this clone: The observed sequence ends 3 residues before the CDR3 terminus, with the missing tail filled in from the germline J gene. The V call is TRBV18, the J call TRBJ2-7; D uncertain. The CDR3 runs to 12 residues. Trimming took off 6 bases at V and 6 bases at J, with 12 bases between the two ends. Germline V gene sequence: CDR1 KGHSH, CDR2 LQKENI. CDR3 amino acids: CASSSAPGEQYF. CDR3 DNA (partial): TGTGCCAGCTCGTCCGCCCCGGGCGAG. The complete variable domain, with remaining parts taken from reference TRBV18 and TRBJ2-7, reads NAGVMQNPRHLVRRRGQEARLRCSPMKGHSHVYWYRQLPEEGLKFMVYLQKENIIDESGMPKERFSAEFPKEGPSILRIQQVVRGDSAAYFCASSSAPGEQYFGPGTRLTVT.

Regarding this clone: The read comes to an end 3 residues before the CDR3 does, leaving the germline J gene to fill in the end. The chain links TRBV7-6 to TRBJ2-7; 9 bases line up with TRBD2. The V gene's germline CDR1 is SGHVS and CDR2 FNYEAQ. V was clipped by 5 bases and J by 3 bases; unmatched bases: 2. The CDR3 runs to 13 residues. The CDR3 sequence: CASSGSGSYEQYF. The sequenced part of the CDR3 DNA is TGTGCCAGCAGCGGTAGCGGGAGCTACGAG.

As for this clone: The sequenced fragment ends 3 residues before the CDR3 boundary, so the rest is inferred from the germline J gene. The genes are TRBV27 and TRBJ2-1, with 9 bases identical to TRBD2. The V and J ends lost 3 bases and 6 bases, in that order; junction bases with no gene match: 18. Per germline, CDR1 MNHEY and CDR2 SMNVEV (reference sequence). The CDR3 loop spans 19 amino acids. CDR3 region: CASSLGASGIGRGPNEQFF. The part of the CDR3 DNA that was read is TGTGCCAGCAGTTTGGGGGCTAGCGGGATTGGTCGGGGGCCCAATGAG.

Regarding this clone: The CDR3 extends 3 residues past the end of the read, so its final part is completed from the germline J gene. The genes are TRBV19 and TRBJ2-1, with 7 bases identical to TRBD1. With V trimmed by 6 bases and J by 8 bases, 16 bases remained unmatched. The CDR3 contains 16 residues. Per germline, CDR1 LNHDA and CDR2 SQIVND (reference sequence). CDR3 DNA, as far as it was read: TGTGCCAGTAGCGCCTCTGACTACGTTACAGGGGATGAG. Protein product: CASSASDYVTGDE. The CDR3, in full, reads CASSASDYVTGDEQFF. The full variable domain, rest sourced from reference TRBV19 and TRBJ2-1, is DGGITQSPKYLFRKEGQNVTLSCEQNLNHDAMYWYRQDPGQGLRLIYYSQIVNDFQKGDIAEGYSVSREKKESFPLTVTSAQKNPTAFYLCASSASDYVTGDEQFFGPGTRLTVL.

For this clone: The read terminates 3 residues ahead of where the CDR3 ends, so the germline J gene completes it. The chain links TRBV30 to TRBJ2-5; 13 bases align to TRBD2. With 4 bases clipped from V and 4 bases from J, the junction kept 6 bases outside the gene matches. The germline V gene has CDR1 GTSNPN and CDR2 SVGIG (reference sequence). This CDR3 contains 15 residues. The part of the CDR3 DNA that was read is TGTGCCTGGACGTCACTAGCGGGAGGGGTAGAGACC. This translates into CAWTSLAGGVET. The CDR3 in full is CAWTSLAGGVETQYF.

In regard to this clone: The observed sequence ends 3 residues before the CDR3 terminus, with the missing tail filled in from the germline J gene. The chain links TRBV7-2 to TRBJ2-3; 11 nucleotides line up with TRBD1. Looked up from germline, CDR1 is SGHTA and CDR2 is FQGNSA. J was trimmed by 6 bases and V by 0 bases; bases with no gene match: 2. The CDR3 extends over 15 amino acids. CDR3 region: CASSLAGTGGDTQYF. CDR3 DNA, as far as it was read: TGTGCCAGCAGCTTAGCGGGGACAGGGGGGGATACG.

With respect to this clone: The read terminates 3 residues before the CDR3 end, so the remaining end is supplied by the germline J gene. The rearrangement links TRBV11-2 to TRBJ2-1; perhaps TRBD2 as D (5 bases). With 3 bases removed from V and 8 bases from J, the gap between germline ends came to 8 bases. Per germline, CDR1 SGHAT and CDR2 FQNNGV. The CDR3 has 12 residues. The chain's CDR3 is CASSFSEDEQFF. Incomplete CDR3 DNA: TGTGCCAGCAGCTTTAGCGAGGATGAG.

Comments on this clone: From the germline J gene comes the end of the CDR3, since the read stops 3 residues before it. This rearrangement joins TRBV4-2 to TRBJ2-1; 7 bases fit TRBD1. The CDR3 is 16 residues long. Germline CDR1 LGHNA, CDR2 YNFKEQ. V was clipped by 6 bases and J by 3 bases; unmatched bases: 11. This CDR3 reads CASSPDRESGYNEQFF. The sequenced part of the CDR3 DNA is TGTGCCAGCAGTCCTGACAGGGAAAGCGGCTACAATGAG.

With respect to this clone: The read finishes 3 residues shy of the CDR3 end, and the germline J gene is used to complete it. The V call is TRBV30, the J call TRBJ2-7; possible D gene TRBD2, 6 bases. The germline V gene encodes CDR1 GTSNPN and CDR2 SVGIG (reference sequence). V gave up 0 bases and J gave up 5 bases, with 14 bases separating them. The CDR3 spans 14 residues. The covered CDR3 bases are TGTGCCTGGAGTGTTGCGGGGACCCTCGACGAG. It yields the protein CAWSVAGTLDE. The entire CDR3 protein reads CAWSVAGTLDEQYF.